The T cell receptor (beta chain) under discussion was sequenced for a study of control samples from healthy donors and cancer patients. Germline CDR1 reads SGDLS; CDR2 reads YYNGEE. The ends were cut back, 7 bases at V and 6 bases at J, with 16 bases in the middle. This CDR3 has 13 residues. Libraries were prepared by immunoSEQ multiplex PCR; TCRdb keeps only in-frame clonotypes and omits some of them. This table holds about 180,000 clones, just over 90% found once. The specimen was blood. The sequence was collected from a man younger than 45 in good health. The chain employs TRBV9 and TRBJ1-1, with D unresolved. The CDR3 nucleotides read TGTGCCAGCTGCGCAAGAGAGGGCGCTGAAGCTTTCTTT. Protein sequence: CASCAREGAEAFF. Supplemented by reference TRBV9 and TRBJ1-1, the full variable domain reads DSGVTQTPKHLITATGQRVTLRCSPRSGDLSVYWYQQSLDQGLQFLIQYYNGEERAKGNILERFSAQQFPDLHSELNLSSLELGDSALYFCASCAREGAEAFFGQGTRLTVV.